These T cell receptor beta chains were read from a single sample in a study of shared clonotypes between healthy human individuals. The data were produced by immunoSEQ multiplex PCR, yet TCRdb's version contains in-frame clones alone and is incomplete. The sample includes roughly 500,000 clones, about 96% seen only once; the top ten take 0.06%. The material sequenced was naive CD4+ T cells sorted from blood. Every receptor here comes from a woman younger than 45 in good health. CDR3s include the opening cysteine and the closing phenylalanine or tryptophan. The D gene is left open where the match is weak. For some rows the clone size is stated as once, few or many, or as a class when expanded; others skip it.

>TRBV6-1|TRBJ2-7|.|.|11
TGTGCCAGCAGGGGGGGACCCGAGGGCTACTTC
CASRGGPEGYF
>TRBV29-1|TRBJ2-3|TRBD2|.|17
TGCAGCGTGGGACTAGCGGGAGCGTCTTGGGCACAAGATACGCAGTATTTT
CSVGLAGASWAQDTQYF
>TRBV6-4|TRBJ2-2|.|.|13
TGTGCCAGCAGTCTGAGGGCGGGCGGGGAGCTGTTTTTT
CASSLRAGGELFF
>TRBV11-2|TRBJ2-5|.|.|13
TGTGCCAGCAGCTTAAGTCTCGGAGAGACCCAGTACTTC
CASSLSLGETQYF
>TRBV28|TRBJ1-2|TRBD1|.|14
TGTGCCAGCAGAACCGGGACAGGGTCTTTTGGCTACACCTTC
CASRTGTGSFGYTF
>TRBV7-2|TRBJ2-5|.|.|13
TGTGCCAGCAGCAGGGGACGGCGGGAGACCCAGTACTTC
CASSRGRRETQYF
>TRBV4-1|TRBJ2-3|TRBD2|.|14
TGCGCCAGCAGCCAAGTGAGCGGGAGAGATACGCAGTATTTT
CASSQVSGRDTQYF
>TRBV29-1|TRBJ1-1|.|once|13
TGCAGCGTTAGTACAGGGTTAGACACTGAAGCTTTCTTT
CSVSTGLDTEAFF
>TRBV12-5|TRBJ2-6|TRBD2|.|23
TGTGCTAGTGGTTTGGTTCTGGATTCCCTAGCGGGAGTGGGGAGCTCTGGGGCCAACGTCCTGACTTTC
CASGLVLDSLAGVGSSGANVLTF
>TRBV11-2|TRBJ1-5|.|.|15
TGTGCCAGCAGCTTAGAAGGGGATAGCAATCAGCCCCAGCATTTT
CASSLEGDSNQPQHF
>TRBV5-4|TRBJ2-7|TRBD1|.|15
TGTGCCAGCAGCTTGTCGACAGGGAAGTCCTACGAGCAGTACTTC
CASSLSTGKSYEQYF
>TRBV5-5|TRBJ1-5|TRBD1|.|16
TGTGCCAGCAGCCCGGCGAGGACAGGGGGTTCCCAGCCCCAGCATTTT
CASSPARTGGSQPQHF
>TRBV28|TRBJ1-1|TRBD1|.|12
TGTGCCACCCGGACAGGGGGCACTGAAGCTTTCTTT
CATRTGGTEAFF
>TRBV28|TRBJ1-6|.|.|17
TGTGCCAGCAGTCCACTAACCAGGACAGATGATAATTCACCCCTCCACTTT
CASSPLTRTDDNSPLHF
>TRBV4-1|TRBJ1-1|.|.|16
TGCGCCAGCAGCCAAGATCGATTAGGAGTCGGCACTGAAGCTTTCTTT
CASSQDRLGVGTEAFF
>TRBV7-9|TRBJ2-1|TRBD2|.|16
TGTGCCAGCAGCCGAGGACTAGCGGGAGTCGTCGATGAGCAGTTCTTC
CASSRGLAGVVDEQFF
>TRBV19|TRBJ1-2|.|once|13
TGTGCCAGTAGCAGCGACGTGCGCTATGGCTACACCTTC
CASSSDVRYGYTF